Below are 9 T cell receptor beta chains sequenced from a single sample in a study of Tregs in tolerant kidney transplant recipients. Data came from immunoSEQ multiplex PCR; TCRdb stores just in-frame clones and leaves some out. Of 110,000 or so clones detected, roughly 92% appear once; the ten largest clones hold approximately 0.6%. The specimen sequenced was CD4+ T cells from blood. These receptor sequences come from a human donor in good health.

The CDR3 DNA is TGTGCCAGCAGCTACCCGGACCGCCAGGGGCAGGAGACCCAGTACTTC. It yields the protein CASSYPDRQGQETQYF. This chain links TRBV13 with TRBJ2-5, with D perhaps matching TRBD1 (6 bases). Germline V CDR1 and CDR2: PRHDT, FYEKMQ (reference sequence). The V and J ends lost 4 bases and 5 bases respectively, with 20 bases between them. The CDR3 extends over 16 amino acids.

The rearrangement joins TRBV5-1 to TRBJ2-3; D gene unclear. V dropped 4 bases and J dropped 2 bases, with 14 bases sitting between them. The germline gives CDR1 SGHRS, CDR2 YFSETQ. This CDR3 has 15 residues. The CDR3 spells CASSRQEVTTDTQYF. The CDR3 bases are TGCGCCAGCAGCCGGCAAGAGGTGACCACAGATACGCAGTATTTT.

This chain joins TRBV11-3 and TRBJ2-5; D is unresolved. CDR1 is SGHNT, CDR2 YENEEA, per germline. The CDR3 runs to 13 residues. Deletions cut 4 bases from V and 2 bases from J, with 8 bases between. This chain's CDR3 is CASSSPIQETQYF. The CDR3 DNA reads TGTGCCAGCAGCTCACCCATACAAGAGACCCAGTACTTC.

The rearrangement uses TRBV11-2 and TRBJ2-2, with 14 bases identical to TRBD2. Germline V gives CDR1 SGHAT, CDR2 FQNNGV. CDR3 length: 17 amino acids. Trimming at V came to 5 bases and at J to 7 bases, leaving 9 bases not matched to a gene. DNA of the CDR3: TGTGCCAGCAGCACCGGGACTAGCGGGAGACCCATCGGGGAGCTGTTTTTT. Translating it yields CASSTGTSGRPIGELFF.

This chain joins TRBV5-8 and TRBJ1-1; TRBD1 is a possible D gene (5 bases). With 3 bases removed from V and 6 bases from J, the gap between germline ends came to 21 bases. This CDR3 is built from 16 residues. Germline CDR1 and CDR2: SGHTS and YDEGEE. The CDR3 region has the DNA TGTGCCAGCAGCTCCGCCCGTGGGGCGGGTAGATCTGAAGCTTTCTTT. It is translated as CASSSARGAGRSEAFF.

This chain uses TRBV30 with TRBJ1-5; no clear D gene. V lost 0 bases, J lost 5 bases, and 11 bases lay in between. The CDR3 length is 14 residues. The germline V gene encodes CDR1 GTSNPN and CDR2 SVGIG (reference sequence). CDR3 region: CAWSVRTIDQPQHF. The CDR3 DNA follows: TGTGCCTGGAGTGTCAGGACCATCGATCAGCCCCAGCATTTT.

The rearrangement joins TRBV29-1 to TRBJ2-3, with a tentative D call TRBD2 (6 bases). Germline assignment: CDR1 SQVTM and CDR2 ANQGSEA. V was trimmed by 6 bases and J by 2 bases, leaving 15 bases between them. The CDR3 totals 14 residues. The CDR3 protein is CSVTGTGYTDTQYF. CDR3 sequence (DNA): TGCAGCGTCACCGGGACTGGTTACACAGATACGCAGTATTTT.

The chain employs TRBV6-6 and TRBJ1-1; D not certain. This CDR3 has 15 residues. Germline values: CDR1 MNHNY, CDR2 SVGAGI (reference sequence). V was clipped by 6 bases and J by 0 bases, with 14 bases between them. The CDR3 spells CASSPLGSMNTEAFF. CDR3 coding DNA: TGTGCCAGCAGCCCGTTAGGCTCTATGAACACTGAAGCTTTCTTT.

The chain carries TRBV7-9 and TRBJ1-2; 10 positions agree with TRBD1. The CDR3 sequence is 19 residues long. Germline lookup yields CDR1 SEHNR and CDR2 FQNEAQ (reference sequence). Trimming at V came to 5 bases and at J to 1 base, leaving 16 bases not matched to a gene. The CDR3 bases are TGTGCCAGCAGCCTCACGGGGAAGGGACAGGGGTCCCTTAACTATGGCTACACCTTC. It translates to CASSLTGKGQGSLNYGYTF.